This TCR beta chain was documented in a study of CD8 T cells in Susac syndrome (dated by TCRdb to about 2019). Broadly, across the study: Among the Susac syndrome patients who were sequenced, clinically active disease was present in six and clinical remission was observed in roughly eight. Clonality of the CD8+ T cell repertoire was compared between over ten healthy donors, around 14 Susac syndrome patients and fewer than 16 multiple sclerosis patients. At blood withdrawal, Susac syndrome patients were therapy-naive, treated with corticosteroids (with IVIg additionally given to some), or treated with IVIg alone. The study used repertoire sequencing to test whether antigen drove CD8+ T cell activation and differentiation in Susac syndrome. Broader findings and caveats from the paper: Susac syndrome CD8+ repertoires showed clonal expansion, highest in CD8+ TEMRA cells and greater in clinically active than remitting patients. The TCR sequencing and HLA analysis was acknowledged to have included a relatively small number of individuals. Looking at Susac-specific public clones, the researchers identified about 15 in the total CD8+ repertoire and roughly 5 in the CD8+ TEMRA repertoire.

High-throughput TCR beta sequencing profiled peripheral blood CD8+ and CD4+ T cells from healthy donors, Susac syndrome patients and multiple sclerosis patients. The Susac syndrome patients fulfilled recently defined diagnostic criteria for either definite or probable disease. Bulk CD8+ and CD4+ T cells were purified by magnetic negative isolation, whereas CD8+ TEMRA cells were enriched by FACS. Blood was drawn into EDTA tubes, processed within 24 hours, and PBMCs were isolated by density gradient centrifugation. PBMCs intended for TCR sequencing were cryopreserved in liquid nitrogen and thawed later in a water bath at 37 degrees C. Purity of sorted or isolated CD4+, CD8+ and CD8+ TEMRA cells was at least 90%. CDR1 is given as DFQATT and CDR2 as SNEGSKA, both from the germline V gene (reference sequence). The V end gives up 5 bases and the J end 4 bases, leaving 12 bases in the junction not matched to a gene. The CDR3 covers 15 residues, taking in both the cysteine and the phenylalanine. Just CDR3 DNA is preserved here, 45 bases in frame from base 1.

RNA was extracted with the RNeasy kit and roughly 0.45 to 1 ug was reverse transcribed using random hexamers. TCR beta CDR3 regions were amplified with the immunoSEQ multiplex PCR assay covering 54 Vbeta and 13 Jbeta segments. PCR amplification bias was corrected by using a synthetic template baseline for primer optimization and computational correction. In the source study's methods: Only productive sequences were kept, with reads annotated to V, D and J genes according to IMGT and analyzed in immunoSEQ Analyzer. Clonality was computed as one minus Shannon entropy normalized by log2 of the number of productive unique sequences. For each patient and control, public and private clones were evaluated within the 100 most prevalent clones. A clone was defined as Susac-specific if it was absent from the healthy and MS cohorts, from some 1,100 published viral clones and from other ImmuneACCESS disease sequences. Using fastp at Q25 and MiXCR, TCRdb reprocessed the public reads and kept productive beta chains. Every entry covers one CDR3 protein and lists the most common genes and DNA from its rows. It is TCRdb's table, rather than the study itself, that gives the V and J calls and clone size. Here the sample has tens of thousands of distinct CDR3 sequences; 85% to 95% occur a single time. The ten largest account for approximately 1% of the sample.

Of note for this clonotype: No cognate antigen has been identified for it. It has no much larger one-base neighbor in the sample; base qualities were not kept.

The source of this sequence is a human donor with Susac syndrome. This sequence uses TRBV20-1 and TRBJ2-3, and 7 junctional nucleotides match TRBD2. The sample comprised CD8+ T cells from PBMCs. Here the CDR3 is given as CSALGGGNGPDTQYF. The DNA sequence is TGCAGTGCTCTTGGGGGGGGGAATGGTCCAGATACGCAGTATTTT.